This T cell receptor beta chain was captured by sequencing in a study of shared clonotypes between healthy human individuals. Study results and caveats: Shared clonotypes across all four donors exceeded non-shared ones in generation probability. A few donors held about 5.1% of naive CD4 clonotypes in common. Owing to a small donor count, the genetic and exposure-history diversity represented was limited.

Data came from immunoSEQ multiplex PCR; TCRdb stores just in-frame clones and leaves some out. The sample carries about 680,000 clones, over 65% recorded once. Per germline, CDR1 MDHEN and CDR2 SYDVKM. The CDR3 extends over 15 amino acids. V dropped 8 bases and J dropped 7 bases, with 23 bases sitting between them. Note on this clone: Antigen specificity is unknown.

Every donor, a Caucasian adult, lived in Nashville, Tennessee. The sample taken for sequencing was memory CD4+ T cells sorted from blood. Subset noted: CD45RA-negative fraction. The receptor was derived from a woman aged 25 to 39 in good health. The chain carries TRBV28 and TRBJ1-2; D is unclear. In DNA, the CDR3 is TGTGCCAGCCGCTCAGTAGGACGGGTCAGTTCTGGCTACACCTTC. Translating gives CASRSVGRVSSGYTF.